A single sample gave rise to the 19 T cell receptor beta chains below, sequenced in a study of T-cell memory formation after mild COVID-19. TCRdb used MiXCR to reprocess the 5' RACE reads, holding one entry per CDR3 protein. Here the sample spans more than 350,000 distinct CDR3 sequences, roughly 15% being singletons. Sequences were obtained from PBMCs or a T cell subset sorted from them (not recorded which). The source is a man aged 18 to 35 who had mild COVID-19 (a few samples of this study predate the infection). Cell type and time point are not known.

The rearrangement uses TRBV20-1 and TRBJ1-5; D ambiguous. This CDR3 is built from 13 residues. Trimming left V 3 bases short and J 6 bases short, with 12 bases between. Germline loops: CDR1 DFQATT, CDR2 SNEGSKA (reference sequence). CDR3 sequence (DNA): TGCAGTGCTAGCTGGCAGGTTAGTCAGCCCCAGCATTTT. It is translated as CSASWQVSQPQHF.

This clonotype showed up just a few times. The genes are TRBV15 and TRBJ2-5; 8 nucleotides line up with TRBD2. V lost 0 bases, J lost 1 base, and 4 bases stayed unmatched. The CDR3 is 16 residues long. CDR1 is LNHNV and CDR2 is YYDKDF in the germline V gene (reference sequence). The CDR3: CATSRDLAGIQETQYF. The CDR3 DNA reads as TGTGCCACCAGCAGAGATTTAGCGGGGATCCAAGAGACCCAGTACTTC. Looking up the rest from reference TRBV15 and TRBJ2-5 gives the full variable domain: DAMVIQNPRYQVTQFGKPVTLSCSQTLNHNVMYWYQQKSSQAPKLLFHYYDKDFNNEADTPDNFQSRRPNTSFCFLDIRSPGLGDTAMYLCATSRDLAGIQETQYFGPGTRLLVL.

The chain links TRBV6-5 to TRBJ1-1; D is unresolved. Deletions cut 1 base from V and 0 bases from J, with 12 bases between. The germline CDR1 and CDR2 sequences are MNHEY and SVGAGI. The CDR3 is 16 amino acids. CDR3 DNA: TGTGCCAGCAGTTACTGGGGTCAGCCAGTGAACACTGAAGCTTTCTTT. This translates into CASSYWGQPVNTEAFF.

The gene calls are TRBV4-3 and TRBJ1-5, with D uncertain. Germline assignment: CDR1 LGHNA and CDR2 YSLEER. Trimming stripped 0 bases from V and 4 bases from J, with 7 bases between. The CDR3 extends over 14 amino acids. The CDR3: CASSQDRFNQPQHF. CDR3 nucleotides: TGCGCCAGCAGCCAAGATCGGTTTAATCAGCCCCAGCATTTT.

In its sample, this clonotype was seen a few times. The chain carries TRBV11-2 and TRBJ1-2; the D gene is possibly TRBD1 (5 bases). The V and J ends lost 1 base and 7 bases respectively, with 10 bases between them. Germline values: CDR1 SGHAT, CDR2 FQNNGV. This CDR3 is 13 amino acids long. For the CDR3, the DNA is TGTGCCAGCAGCTTAGGGCAGGGAATTGGCTACACCTTC. Translating gives CASSLGQGIGYTF.

This clonotype was seen only a few times. This chain uses TRBV5-1 with TRBJ1-6, with D possibly being TRBD1 (5 bases). CDR3 length equals 15 residues. V gave up 1 base and J gave up 5 bases, with 10 bases separating them. Germline V gene data show CDR1 as SGHRS and CDR2 as YFSETQ. The CDR3 is CASSLRGPDNSPLHF. CDR3 nucleotides: TGCGCCAGCAGCTTGCGGGGCCCAGATAATTCACCCCTCCACTTT. Full variable domain (remainder filled in from reference TRBV5-1 and TRBJ1-6): KAGVTQTPRYLIKTRGQQVTLSCSPISGHRSVSWYQQTPGQGLQFLFEYFSETQRNKGNFPGRFSGRQFSNSRSEMNVSTLELGDSALYLCASSLRGPDNSPLHFGNGTRLTVT.

The chain carries TRBV5-1 and TRBJ1-3; D unresolved. Germline V lookup: CDR1 SGHRS, CDR2 YFSETQ. There are 14 residues in the CDR3. V was shortened by 4 bases and J by 3 bases, with 11 bases between the two germline ends. The CDR3 nucleotides read TGCGCCAGCAGCCGAGACGACTATGGAAACACCATATATTTT. Translation gives CASSRDDYGNTIYF. The full variable domain, its missing parts supplied by reference TRBV5-1 and TRBJ1-3, is KAGVTQTPRYLIKTRGQQVTLSCSPISGHRSVSWYQQTPGQGLQFLFEYFSETQRNKGNFPGRFSGRQFSNSRSEMNVSTLELGDSALYLCASSRDDYGNTIYFGEGSWLTVV.

V and J are TRBV7-2 and TRBJ2-7; weak D call: TRBD2 (5 bases). This CDR3 region has 15 residues. V lost 1 base to trimming and J lost 3 bases, with 13 bases between them. The germline V gene encodes CDR1 SGHTA and CDR2 FQGNSA. CDR3 amino acids: CASSLGGGLRYEQYV. In DNA form, the CDR3 reads TGTGCCAGCAGCTTAGGTGGCGGGCTCCGCTACGAGCAGTACGTC.

The chain combines TRBV4-3 with TRBJ1-1, with TRBD1 as a possible D gene (6 bases). CDR1 and CDR2 (germline): LGHNA, YSLEER. The CDR3 loop spans 17 amino acids. V was shortened by 0 bases and J by 4 bases, with 18 bases between the two germline ends. CDR3 loop: CASSQDHWAGVGTEAFF. The CDR3 region has the DNA TGCGCCAGCAGCCAAGATCATTGGGCAGGGGTCGGCACTGAAGCTTTCTTT.

The rearrangement uses TRBV10-3 and TRBJ1-6; D call uncertain. The germline gives CDR1 ENHRY, CDR2 SYGVKD. V was shortened by 3 bases and J by 7 bases, with 10 bases between the two germline ends. The CDR3 has 14 residues. The CDR3 nucleotides read TGTGCCATCAGTGAAACGAAAGAAAATTCACCCCTCCACTTT. It codes for CAISETKENSPLHF.

This clonotype was recorded at least ten times. This rearrangement joins TRBV29-1 to TRBJ2-5; D not certain. Trimming stripped 6 bases from V and 1 base from J, with 12 bases between. The CDR3 is 13 residues long. Germline V gives CDR1 SQVTM, CDR2 ANQGSEA. The CDR3 DNA sequence: TGCAGCGTCCGTGCAAGGCTCCAAGAGACCCAGTACTTC. Encoded protein: CSVRARLQETQYF.

The chain joins TRBV15 to TRBJ1-1; the D gene is possibly TRBD1 (6 bases). V gave up 1 base and J gave up 6 bases, with 15 bases separating them. The CDR3 has 15 amino acids. CDR1 LNHNV and CDR2 YYDKDF come from the germline V gene (reference sequence). CDR3 nucleotides: TGTGCCACCAGCAGAGGGGGAGGGGGTAACCCTGAAGCTTTCTTT. This translates into CATSRGGGGNPEAFF. The complete variable domain, with remaining parts taken from reference TRBV15 and TRBJ1-1, reads DAMVIQNPRYQVTQFGKPVTLSCSQTLNHNVMYWYQQKSSQAPKLLFHYYDKDFNNEADTPDNFQSRRPNTSFCFLDIRSPGLGDTAMYLCATSRGGGGNPEAFFGQGTRLTVV.

The table lists this clonotype with a few counts. This chain joins TRBV5-1 and TRBJ2-5; D not certain. Trimming shortened V by 4 bases and J by 1 base, and 11 bases separated the two germline ends. The CDR3 is 14 residues long. Germline V lookup: CDR1 SGHRS, CDR2 YFSETQ. CDR3 residues: CASSDLPFQETQYF. DNA for the CDR3: TGCGCCAGCAGCGATCTACCTTTCCAAGAGACCCAGTACTTC.

This clonotype was seen a handful of times. CDR3 amino acids: CASSLSRSPDTQYF. DNA of the CDR3: TGCGCCAGCAGCTTGTCGCGATCCCCAGATACGCAGTATTTT. The chain combines TRBV5-1 with TRBJ2-3; D call uncertain. Germline V CDR1 and CDR2: SGHRS, YFSETQ. V lost 1 base to trimming and J lost 4 bases, with 10 bases between them. This CDR3 has 14 residues.

The chain is built from TRBV24-1 and TRBJ2-3, with 14 bases matching TRBD2. Trimming took 3 bases from V and 6 from J; bases not matched to a gene: 4. There are 16 residues in the CDR3. Germline loops: CDR1 KGHDR, CDR2 SFDVKD. The CDR3 protein is CATSDRLAGGPDTQYF. The CDR3 nucleotides read TGTGCCACCAGTGATCGACTAGCGGGGGGGCCGGATACGCAGTATTTT.

This clonotype was detected only a few times. The chain carries TRBV28 and TRBJ2-7; 7 bases map to TRBD1. Germline trimming cut 6 bases from V and 3 bases from J; bases unmatched to any gene: 5. This CDR3 has 13 amino acids. The germline V gene has CDR1 MDHEN and CDR2 SYDVKM. The CDR3 spells CASSPDRVYEQYV. DNA for the CDR3: TGTGCCAGCAGCCCCGACAGGGTCTACGAGCAGTACGTC.

The rearrangement uses TRBV12-3 or TRBV12-4 and TRBJ2-3; 7 bases match TRBD2. With V trimmed by 0 bases and J by 3 bases, 3 bases remained unmatched. The CDR3 length is 15 residues. The CDR3 nucleotides read TGTGCCAGCAGTTTAGCCCGGCGGGGGACAGATACGCAGTATTTT. It specifies CASSLARRGTDTQYF.

This chain connects TRBV5-1 to TRBJ2-5; D gene ambiguous. Looked up from germline, CDR1 is SGHRS and CDR2 is YFSETQ. The CDR3 is 13 residues long. Trimming pared 2 bases from V and 5 bases from J, leaving 10 bases between. The CDR3 region has the DNA TGCGCCAGCAGCTTCGGTAGCACGGAGACCCAGTACTTC. Translated, it gives CASSFGSTETQYF. Full variable domain (missing parts from reference TRBV5-1 and TRBJ2-5): KAGVTQTPRYLIKTRGQQVTLSCSPISGHRSVSWYQQTPGQGLQFLFEYFSETQRNKGNFPGRFSGRQFSNSRSEMNVSTLELGDSALYLCASSFGSTETQYFGPGTRLLVL.

The V gene is TRBV4-1, the J gene TRBJ1-1; D remains ambiguous. V gave up 4 bases and J gave up 7 bases, with 19 bases separating them. The length of the CDR3 is 15 residues. Germline assignment: CDR1 MGHRA and CDR2 YSYEKL. The CDR3 nucleotides are TGCGCCAGCAGCCGCCTAAGGGAGGATTCCCGTGAAGCTTTCTTT. Residues: CASSRLREDSREAFF.